This T cell receptor beta chain originates from a study of blood T cells in healthy people across ages. Study conclusions and caveats: There was a strong correlation between TCR beta diversity and naive T cell percentage.

To note about this clonotype: As yet, its antigen is unknown.

CDR1 SNHLY and CDR2 FYNNEI come from the germline V gene. CDR3 length: 17 amino acids. Trimming took 0 bases from V and 7 from J, leaving 21 bases between them. Then a second PCR, running about 6 to 12 cycles, was carried out with a sample-barcoded 5' primer and a J-beta primer mix. TCRdb processed the 5' RACE reads anew with MiXCR; each CDR3 protein has one entry. The profile shows about 840,000 distinct CDR3 sequences, 25% to 35% of them singletons. The same data also contributed to another study, on T cells of mothers and their children.

This receptor was identified in a woman between 40 and 50 years old in good health. The chain combines TRBV2 with TRBJ2-5, with D maybe TRBD1 (6 bases). Sequencing was done on a sample of blood. In DNA form, the CDR3 reads TGTGCCAGCAGTGAAGCCCGGCTTGTAAGGGGGTCGGGGACCCAGTACTTC. This encodes CASSEARLVRGSGTQYF.